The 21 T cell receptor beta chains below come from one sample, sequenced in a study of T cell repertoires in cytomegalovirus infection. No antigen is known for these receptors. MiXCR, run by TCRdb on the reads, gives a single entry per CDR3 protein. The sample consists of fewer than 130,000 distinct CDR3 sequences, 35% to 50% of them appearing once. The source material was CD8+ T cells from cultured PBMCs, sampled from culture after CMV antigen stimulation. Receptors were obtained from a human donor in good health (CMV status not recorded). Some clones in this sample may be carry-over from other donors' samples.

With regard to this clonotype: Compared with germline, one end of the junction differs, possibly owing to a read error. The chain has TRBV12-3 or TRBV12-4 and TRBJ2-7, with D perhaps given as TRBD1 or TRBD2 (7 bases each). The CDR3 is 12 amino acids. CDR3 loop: CASSPTGRDSIF. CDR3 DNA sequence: TGTGCCAGCAGTCCTACGGGGAGGGACAGCATTTTT.

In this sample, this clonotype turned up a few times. CDR3 in amino acids: CASSYTTGDYEQYF. As DNA, the CDR3 is TGTGCCAGCAGTTACACCACAGGGGACTACGAGCAGTACTTC. The chain is built from TRBV6-5 and TRBJ2-7, with 7 bases matching TRBD1. This CDR3 is built from 14 residues. From germline, CDR1 is MNHEY and CDR2 SVGAGI. V lost 2 bases, J lost 3 bases, and 4 bases stayed unmatched.

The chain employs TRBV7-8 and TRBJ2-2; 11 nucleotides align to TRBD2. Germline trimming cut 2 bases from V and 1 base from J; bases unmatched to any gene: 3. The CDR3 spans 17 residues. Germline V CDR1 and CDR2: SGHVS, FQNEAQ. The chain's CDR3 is CASSLPTSGGNTGELFF. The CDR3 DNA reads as TGTGCCAGCAGCTTACCCACTAGCGGGGGGAACACCGGGGAGCTGTTTTTT.

CDR3 sequence reads: CASSLDSSNYEQYF. The CDR3 bases are TGTGCCAGCAGCTTGGACAGCTCCAACTACGAGCAGTACTTC. The rearrangement uses TRBV7-9 and TRBJ2-7; D may be TRBD1 (6 bases). The CDR3 has 14 amino acids. Germline V gene data show CDR1 as SEHNR and CDR2 as FQNEAQ (reference sequence). The germline V and J ends were trimmed by 3 bases and 3 bases, with 12 bases remaining between them.

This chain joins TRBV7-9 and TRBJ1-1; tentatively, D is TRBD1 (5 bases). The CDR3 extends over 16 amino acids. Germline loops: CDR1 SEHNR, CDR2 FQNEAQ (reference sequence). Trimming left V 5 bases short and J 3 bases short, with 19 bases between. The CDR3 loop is CASSTRGAGADTEAFF. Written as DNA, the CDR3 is TGTGCCAGCAGCACTAGAGGGGCAGGCGCTGACACTGAAGCTTTCTTT. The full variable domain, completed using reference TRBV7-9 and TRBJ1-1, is DTGVSQNPRHKITKRGQNVTFRCDPISEHNRLYWYRQTLGQGPEFLTYFQNEAQLEKSRLLSDRFSAERPKGSFSTLEIQRTEQGDSAMYLCASSTRGAGADTEAFFGQGTRLTVV.

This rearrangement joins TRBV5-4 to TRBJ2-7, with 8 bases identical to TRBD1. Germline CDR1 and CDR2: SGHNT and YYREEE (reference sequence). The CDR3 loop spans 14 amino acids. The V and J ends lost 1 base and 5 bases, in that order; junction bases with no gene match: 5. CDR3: CASSLRHRGDEQYF. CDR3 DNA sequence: TGTGCCAGCAGCTTGAGGCACAGGGGGGACGAGCAGTACTTC.

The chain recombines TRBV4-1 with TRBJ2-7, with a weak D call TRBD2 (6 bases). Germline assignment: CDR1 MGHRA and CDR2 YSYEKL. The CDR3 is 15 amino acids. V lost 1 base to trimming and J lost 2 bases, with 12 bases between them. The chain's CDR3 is CASSQGGDFTYEQYF. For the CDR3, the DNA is TGCGCCAGCAGCCAAGGTGGGGACTTCACCTACGAGCAGTACTTC.

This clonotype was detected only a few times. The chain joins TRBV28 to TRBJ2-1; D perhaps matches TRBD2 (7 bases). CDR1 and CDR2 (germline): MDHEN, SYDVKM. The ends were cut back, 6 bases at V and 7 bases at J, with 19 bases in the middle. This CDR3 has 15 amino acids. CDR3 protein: CASRLEGGSGNEQFF. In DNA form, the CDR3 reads TGTGCCAGCAGACTCGAGGGGGGGTCGGGGAATGAGCAGTTCTTC.

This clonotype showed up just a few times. In DNA, the CDR3 is TGTGCCAGCAGCTTCCAAAAATGGGCCTACGAGCAGTACTTC. As protein: CASSFQKWAYEQYF. The genes are TRBV7-8 and TRBJ2-7, with D unclear. This CDR3 is 14 amino acids long. Germline lookup yields CDR1 SGHVS and CDR2 FQNEAQ. The V and J ends lost 3 bases and 2 bases respectively, with 11 bases between them.

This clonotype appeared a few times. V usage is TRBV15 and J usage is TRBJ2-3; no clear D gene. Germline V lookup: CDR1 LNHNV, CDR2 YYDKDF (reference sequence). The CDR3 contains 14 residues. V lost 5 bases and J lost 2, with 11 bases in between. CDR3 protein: CATSLDVATDTQYF. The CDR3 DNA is TGTGCCACCAGCCTGGACGTGGCCACAGATACGCAGTATTTT.

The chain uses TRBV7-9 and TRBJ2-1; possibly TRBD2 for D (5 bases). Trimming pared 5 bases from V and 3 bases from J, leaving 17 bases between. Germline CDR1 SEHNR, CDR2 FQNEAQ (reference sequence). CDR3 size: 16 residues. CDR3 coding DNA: TGTGCCAGCAGCCAACCCACGGAGGCCCACTACAATGAGCAGTTCTTC. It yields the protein CASSQPTEAHYNEQFF.

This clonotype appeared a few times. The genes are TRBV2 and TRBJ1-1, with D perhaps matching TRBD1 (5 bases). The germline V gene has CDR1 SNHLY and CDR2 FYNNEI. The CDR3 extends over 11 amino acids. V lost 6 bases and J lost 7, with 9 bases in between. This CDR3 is CASRGGSEAFF. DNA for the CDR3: TGTGCCAGCAGGGGGGGAAGTGAAGCTTTCTTT.

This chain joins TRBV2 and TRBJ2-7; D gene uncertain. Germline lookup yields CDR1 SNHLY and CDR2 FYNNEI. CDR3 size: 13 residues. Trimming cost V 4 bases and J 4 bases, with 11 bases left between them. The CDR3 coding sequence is TGTGCCAGCAGTGCTTTAATGCCTTACGAGCAGTACGTC. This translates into CASSALMPYEQYV.

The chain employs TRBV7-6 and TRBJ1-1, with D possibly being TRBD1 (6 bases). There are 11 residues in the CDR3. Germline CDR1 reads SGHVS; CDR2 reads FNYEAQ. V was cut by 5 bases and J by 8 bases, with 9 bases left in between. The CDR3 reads CASSVTGEAFF. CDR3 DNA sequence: TGTGCCAGCAGCGTTACAGGGGAAGCTTTCTTT.

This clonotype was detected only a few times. CDR3 residues: CASSQEKRGQAYNSPLHF. In DNA, the CDR3 is TGCGCCAGCAGCCAGGAGAAACGGGGACAGGCTTATAATTCACCCCTCCACTTT. The chain couples TRBV4-1 to TRBJ1-6, with TRBD1 matching over 8 bases. The J segment lost 4 bases and the V segment lost 3 bases, leaving 11 bases of the junction unmatched. The CDR3 extends over 18 amino acids. Germline V gene lookup returns CDR1 MGHRA and CDR2 YSYEKL.

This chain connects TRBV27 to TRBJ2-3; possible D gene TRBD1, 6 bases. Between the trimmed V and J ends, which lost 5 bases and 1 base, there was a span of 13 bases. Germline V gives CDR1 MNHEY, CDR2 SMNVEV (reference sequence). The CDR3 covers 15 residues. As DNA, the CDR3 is TGTGCCAGCAGTCCCTACAGGGATGGCACAGATACGCAGTATTTT. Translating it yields CASSPYRDGTDTQYF.

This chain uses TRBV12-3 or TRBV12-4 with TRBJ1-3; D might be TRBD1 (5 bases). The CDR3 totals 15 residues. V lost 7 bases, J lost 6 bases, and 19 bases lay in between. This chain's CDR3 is CASTVGVGAVNTIYF. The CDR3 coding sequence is TGTGCCAGCACCGTGGGGGTGGGAGCAGTAAACACCATATATTTT.

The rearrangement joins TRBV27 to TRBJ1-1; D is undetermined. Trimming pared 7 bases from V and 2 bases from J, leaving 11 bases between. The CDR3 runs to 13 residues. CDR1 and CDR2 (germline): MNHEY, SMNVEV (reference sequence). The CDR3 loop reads CASTGQANTEAFF. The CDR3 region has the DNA TGTGCCAGCACTGGCCAGGCAAACACTGAAGCTTTCTTT.

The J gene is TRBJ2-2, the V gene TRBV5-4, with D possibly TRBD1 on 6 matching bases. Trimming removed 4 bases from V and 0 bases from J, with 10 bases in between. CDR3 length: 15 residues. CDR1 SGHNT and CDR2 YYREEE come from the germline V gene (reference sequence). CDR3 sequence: CASSRDNANTGELFF. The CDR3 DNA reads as TGTGCCAGCAGCCGGGACAACGCGAACACCGGGGAGCTGTTTTTT.

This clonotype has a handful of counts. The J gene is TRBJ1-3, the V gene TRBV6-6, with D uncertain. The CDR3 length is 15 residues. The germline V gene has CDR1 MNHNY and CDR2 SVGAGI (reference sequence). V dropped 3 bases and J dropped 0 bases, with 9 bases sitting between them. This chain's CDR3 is CASSYTQLSGNTIYF. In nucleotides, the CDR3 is TGTGCCAGCAGTTATACCCAGCTCTCTGGAAACACCATATATTTT.

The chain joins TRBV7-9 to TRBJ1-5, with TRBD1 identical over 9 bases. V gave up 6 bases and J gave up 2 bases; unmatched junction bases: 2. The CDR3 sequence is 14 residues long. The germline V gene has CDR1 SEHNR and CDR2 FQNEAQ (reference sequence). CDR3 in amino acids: CASSRTGGNQPQHF. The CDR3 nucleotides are TGTGCCAGCAGTCGGACAGGGGGCAATCAGCCCCAGCATTTT.